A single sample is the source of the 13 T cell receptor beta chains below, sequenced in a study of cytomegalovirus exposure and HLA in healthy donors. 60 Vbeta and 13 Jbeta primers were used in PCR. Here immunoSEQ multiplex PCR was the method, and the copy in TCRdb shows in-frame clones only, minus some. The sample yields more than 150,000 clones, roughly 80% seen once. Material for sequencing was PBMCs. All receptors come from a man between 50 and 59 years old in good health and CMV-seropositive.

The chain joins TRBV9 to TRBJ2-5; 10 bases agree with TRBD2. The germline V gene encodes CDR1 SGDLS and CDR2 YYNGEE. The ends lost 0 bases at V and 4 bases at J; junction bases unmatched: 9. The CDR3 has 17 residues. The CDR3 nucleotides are TGTGCCAGCAGCGTAGAAGGACTAGCGGTTCTAGGAGAGACCCAGTACTTC. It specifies CASSVEGLAVLGETQYF. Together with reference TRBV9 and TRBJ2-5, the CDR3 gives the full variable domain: DSGVTQTPKHLITATGQRVTLRCSPRSGDLSVYWYQQSLDQGLQFLIQYYNGEERAKGNILERFSAQQFPDLHSELNLSSLELGDSALYFCASSVEGLAVLGETQYFGPGTRLLVL.

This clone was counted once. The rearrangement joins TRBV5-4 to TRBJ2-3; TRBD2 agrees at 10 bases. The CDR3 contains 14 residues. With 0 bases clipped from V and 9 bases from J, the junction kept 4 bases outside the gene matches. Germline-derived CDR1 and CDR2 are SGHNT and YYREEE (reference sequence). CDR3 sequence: CASSLASGRETQYF. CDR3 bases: TGTGCCAGCAGCTTGGCCAGCGGGAGGGAGACGCAGTATTTT. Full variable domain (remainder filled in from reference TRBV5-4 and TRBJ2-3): ETGVTQSPTHLIKTRGQQVTLRCSSQSGHNTVSWYQQALGQGPQFIFQYYREEENGRGNFPPRFSGLQFPNYSSELNVNALELDDSALYLCASSLASGRETQYFGPGTRLTVL.

The CDR3 DNA is TGTGCCTGGAGTGTGCGGCGGCCCTACGAGCAGTACTTC. It yields the protein CAWSVRRPYEQYF. V gene TRBV30 combines with J gene TRBJ2-7; D is unresolved. V lost 0 bases and J lost 2, with 8 bases in between. This CDR3 region has 13 residues. Germline V gene data show CDR1 as GTSNPN and CDR2 as SVGIG (reference sequence).

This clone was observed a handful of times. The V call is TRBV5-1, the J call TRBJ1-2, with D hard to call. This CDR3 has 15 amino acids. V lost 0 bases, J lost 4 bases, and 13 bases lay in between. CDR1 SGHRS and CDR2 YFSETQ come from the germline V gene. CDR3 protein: CASSLAAGTSYGYTF. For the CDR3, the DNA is TGCGCCAGCAGCTTGGCGGCAGGAACCTCCTATGGCTACACCTTC.

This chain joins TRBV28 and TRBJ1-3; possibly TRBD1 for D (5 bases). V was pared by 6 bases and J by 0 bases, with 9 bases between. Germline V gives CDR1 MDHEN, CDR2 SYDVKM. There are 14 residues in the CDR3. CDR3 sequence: CASSSRASGNTIYF. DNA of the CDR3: TGTGCCAGCAGCTCCAGGGCCTCTGGAAACACCATATATTTT.

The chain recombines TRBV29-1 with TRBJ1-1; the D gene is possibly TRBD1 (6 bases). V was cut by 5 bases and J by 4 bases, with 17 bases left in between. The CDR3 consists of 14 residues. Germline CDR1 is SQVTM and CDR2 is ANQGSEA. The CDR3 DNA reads TGCAGCGTTACCGCCGGGGGGGCCAGCACTGAAGCTTTCTTT. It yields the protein CSVTAGGASTEAFF.

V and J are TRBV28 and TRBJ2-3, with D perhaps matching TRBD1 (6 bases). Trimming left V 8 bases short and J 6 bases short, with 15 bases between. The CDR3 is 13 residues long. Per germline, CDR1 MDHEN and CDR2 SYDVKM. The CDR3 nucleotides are TGTGCCAGCCGGACCGGACAGTCGGATACGCAGTATTTT. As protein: CASRTGQSDTQYF.

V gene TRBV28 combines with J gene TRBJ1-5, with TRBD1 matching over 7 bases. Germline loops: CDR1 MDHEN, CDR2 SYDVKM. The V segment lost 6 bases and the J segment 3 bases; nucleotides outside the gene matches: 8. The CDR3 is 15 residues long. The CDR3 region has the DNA TGTGCCAGCAGACTTACAGGGGTGACCAATCAGCCCCAGCATTTT. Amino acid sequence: CASRLTGVTNQPQHF. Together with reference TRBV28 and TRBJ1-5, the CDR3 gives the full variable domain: DVKVTQSSRYLVKRTGEKVFLECVQDMDHENMFWYRQDPGLGLRLIYFSYDVKMKEKGDIPEGYSVSREKKERFSLILESASTNQTSMYLCASRLTGVTNQPQHFGDGTRLSIL.

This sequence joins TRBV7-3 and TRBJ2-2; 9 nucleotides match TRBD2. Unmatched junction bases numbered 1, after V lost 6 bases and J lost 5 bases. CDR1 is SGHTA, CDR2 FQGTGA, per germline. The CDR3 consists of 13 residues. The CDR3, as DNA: TGTGCCAGCAGGACTAGCGGTACCGGGGAGCTGTTTTTT. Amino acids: CASRTSGTGELFF.

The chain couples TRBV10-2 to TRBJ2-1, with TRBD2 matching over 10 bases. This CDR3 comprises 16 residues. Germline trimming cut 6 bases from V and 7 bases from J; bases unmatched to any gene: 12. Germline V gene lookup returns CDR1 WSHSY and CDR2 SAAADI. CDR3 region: CASRFAIAGGINEQFF. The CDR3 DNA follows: TGCGCCAGCAGGTTCGCCATAGCGGGGGGCATAAATGAGCAGTTCTTC.

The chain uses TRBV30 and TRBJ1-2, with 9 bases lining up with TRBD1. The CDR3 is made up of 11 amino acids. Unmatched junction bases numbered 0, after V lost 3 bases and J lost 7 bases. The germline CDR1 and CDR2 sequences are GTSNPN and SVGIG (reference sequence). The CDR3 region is CAWRQGAGYTF. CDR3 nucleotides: TGTGCCTGGAGACAGGGGGCTGGCTACACCTTC. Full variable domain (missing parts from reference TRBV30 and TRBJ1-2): SQTIHQWPATLVQPVGSPLSLECTVEGTSNPNLYWYRQAAGRGLQLLFYSVGIGQISSEVPQNLSASRPQDRQFILSSKKLLLSDSGFYLCAWRQGAGYTFGSGTRLTVV.

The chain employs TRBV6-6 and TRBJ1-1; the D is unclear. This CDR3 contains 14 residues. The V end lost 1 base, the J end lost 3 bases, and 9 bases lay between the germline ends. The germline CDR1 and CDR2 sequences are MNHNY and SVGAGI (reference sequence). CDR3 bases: TGTGCCAGCAGTTACTACGTGGAGGACACTGAAGCTTTCTTT. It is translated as CASSYYVEDTEAFF.

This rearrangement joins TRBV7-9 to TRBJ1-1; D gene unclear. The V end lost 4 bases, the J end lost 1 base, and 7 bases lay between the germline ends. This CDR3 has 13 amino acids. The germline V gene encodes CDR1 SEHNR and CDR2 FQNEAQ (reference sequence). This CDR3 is CASSSFPNTEAFF. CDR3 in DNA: TGTGCCAGCAGCTCGTTCCCGAACACTGAAGCTTTCTTT.